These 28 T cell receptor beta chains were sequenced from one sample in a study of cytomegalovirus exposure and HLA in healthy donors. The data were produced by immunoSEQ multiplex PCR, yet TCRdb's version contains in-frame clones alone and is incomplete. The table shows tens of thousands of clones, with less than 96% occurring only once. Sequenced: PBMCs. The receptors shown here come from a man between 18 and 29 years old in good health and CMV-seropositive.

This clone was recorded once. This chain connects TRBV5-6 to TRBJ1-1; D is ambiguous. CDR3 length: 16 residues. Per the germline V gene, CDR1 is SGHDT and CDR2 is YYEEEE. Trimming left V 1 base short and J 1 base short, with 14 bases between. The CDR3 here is CASSLWSTNSNTEAFF. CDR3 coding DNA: TGTGCCAGCAGCTTGTGGTCGACTAATTCGAACACTGAAGCTTTCTTT.

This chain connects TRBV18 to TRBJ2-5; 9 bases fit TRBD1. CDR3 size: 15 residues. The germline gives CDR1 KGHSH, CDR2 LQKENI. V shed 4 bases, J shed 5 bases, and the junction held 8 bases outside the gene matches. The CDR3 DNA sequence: TGTGCCAGCTCACTCGGGGACAGGGAGGACGAGACCCAGTACTTC. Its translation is CASSLGDREDETQYF. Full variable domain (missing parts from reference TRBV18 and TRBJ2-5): NAGVMQNPRHLVRRRGQEARLRCSPMKGHSHVYWYRQLPEEGLKFMVYLQKENIIDESGMPKERFSAEFPKEGPSILRIQQVVRGDSAAYFCASSLGDREDETQYFGPGTRLLVL.

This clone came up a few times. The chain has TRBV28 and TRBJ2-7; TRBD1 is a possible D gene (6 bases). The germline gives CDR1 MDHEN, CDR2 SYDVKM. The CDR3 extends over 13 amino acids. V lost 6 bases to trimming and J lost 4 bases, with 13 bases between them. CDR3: CASRLQGNYEQYF. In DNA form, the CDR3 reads TGTGCCAGCAGGTTGCAGGGGAATTACGAGCAGTACTTC.

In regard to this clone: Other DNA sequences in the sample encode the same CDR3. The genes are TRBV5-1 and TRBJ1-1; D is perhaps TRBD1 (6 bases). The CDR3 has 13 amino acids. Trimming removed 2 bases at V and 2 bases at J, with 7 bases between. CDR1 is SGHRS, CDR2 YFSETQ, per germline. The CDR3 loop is CASSLQGNTEAFF. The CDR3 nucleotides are TGCGCCAGCAGCTTACAGGGAAACACTGAAGCTTTCTTT.

DNA of the CDR3: TGTGCCTGGAGTGTAGGTGGGGGCGCGAATAATGAGCAGTTCTTC. It is translated as CAWSVGGGANNEQFF. The J gene is TRBJ2-1, the V gene TRBV30; D perhaps matches TRBD1 (6 bases). Trimming stripped 0 bases from V and 7 bases from J, with 16 bases between. Germline V gene sequence: CDR1 GTSNPN, CDR2 SVGIG (reference sequence). The length of the CDR3 is 15 residues.

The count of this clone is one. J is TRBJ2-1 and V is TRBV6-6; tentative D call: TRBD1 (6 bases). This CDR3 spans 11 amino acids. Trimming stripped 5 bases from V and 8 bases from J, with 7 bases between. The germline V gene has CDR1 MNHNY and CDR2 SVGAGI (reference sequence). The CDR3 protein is CASSAGDEQFF. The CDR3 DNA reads TGTGCCAGCAGTGCAGGGGATGAGCAGTTCTTC.

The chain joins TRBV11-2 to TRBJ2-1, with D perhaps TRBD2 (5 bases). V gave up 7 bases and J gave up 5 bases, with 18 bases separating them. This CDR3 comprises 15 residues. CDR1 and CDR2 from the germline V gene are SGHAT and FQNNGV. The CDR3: CASKGAGSFHNEQFF. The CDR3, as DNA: TGTGCCAGCAAGGGAGCAGGTAGCTTCCACAATGAGCAGTTCTTC.

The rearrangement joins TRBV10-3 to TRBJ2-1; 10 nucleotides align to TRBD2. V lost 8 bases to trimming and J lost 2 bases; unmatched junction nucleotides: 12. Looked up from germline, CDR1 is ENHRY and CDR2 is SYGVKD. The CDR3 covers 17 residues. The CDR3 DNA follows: TGTGCCATCGGATCGATAGCGGGAGGCTTGACCTACAATGAGCAGTTCTTC. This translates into CAIGSIAGGLTYNEQFF.

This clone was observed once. CDR3 loop: CASSRTDRRGNEQFF. The CDR3 bases are TGTGCCAGCAGCCGAACGGACAGGCGGGGCAATGAGCAGTTCTTC. The chain carries TRBV9 and TRBJ2-1, with D perhaps TRBD1 (7 bases). From germline, CDR1 is SGDLS and CDR2 YYNGEE. This CDR3 is 15 amino acids long. V dropped 4 bases and J dropped 6 bases, with 17 bases sitting between them. The full variable domain, with the rest looked up from reference TRBV9 and TRBJ2-1, is DSGVTQTPKHLITATGQRVTLRCSPRSGDLSVYWYQQSLDQGLQFLIQYYNGEERAKGNILERFSAQQFPDLHSELNLSSLELGDSALYFCASSRTDRRGNEQFFGPGTRLTVL.

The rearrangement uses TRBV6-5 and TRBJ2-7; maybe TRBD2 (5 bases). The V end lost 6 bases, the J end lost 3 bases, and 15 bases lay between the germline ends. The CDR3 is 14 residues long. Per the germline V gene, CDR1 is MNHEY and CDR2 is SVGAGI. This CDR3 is CASSGGAILYEQYF. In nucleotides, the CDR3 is TGTGCCAGCAGCGGAGGCGCAATCCTCTACGAGCAGTACTTC.

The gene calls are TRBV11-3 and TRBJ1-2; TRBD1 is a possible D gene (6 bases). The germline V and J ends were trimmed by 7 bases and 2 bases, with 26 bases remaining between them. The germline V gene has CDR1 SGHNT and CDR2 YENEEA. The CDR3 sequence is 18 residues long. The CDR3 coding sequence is TGTGCCAGCACCCCCCGGGGCAGGGGCTTTCGCTTGAACTATGGCTACACCTTC. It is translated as CASTPRGRGFRLNYGYTF.

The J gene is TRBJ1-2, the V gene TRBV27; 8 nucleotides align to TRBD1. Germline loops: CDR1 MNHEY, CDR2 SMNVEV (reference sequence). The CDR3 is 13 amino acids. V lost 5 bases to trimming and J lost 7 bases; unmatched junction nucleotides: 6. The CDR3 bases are TGTGCCAGCAGTCCCGGGACAGGCGGTGGCTACACCTTC. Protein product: CASSPGTGGGYTF.

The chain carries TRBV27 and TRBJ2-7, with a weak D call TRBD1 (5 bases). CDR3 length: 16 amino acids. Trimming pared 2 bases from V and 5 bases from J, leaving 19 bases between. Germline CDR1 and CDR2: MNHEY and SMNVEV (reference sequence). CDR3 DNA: TGTGCCAGCAGTTTAAATGGGGATGACAGAGCCCACGAGCAGTACTTC. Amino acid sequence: CASSLNGDDRAHEQYF.

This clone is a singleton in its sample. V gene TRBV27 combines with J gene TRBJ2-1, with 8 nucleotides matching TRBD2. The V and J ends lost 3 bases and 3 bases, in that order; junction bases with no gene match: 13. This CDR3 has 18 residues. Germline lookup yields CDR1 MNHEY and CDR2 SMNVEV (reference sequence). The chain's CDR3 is CASSFHPRTSRGYNEQFF. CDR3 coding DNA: TGTGCCAGCAGTTTTCATCCCCGGACTAGCCGAGGCTACAATGAGCAGTTCTTC.

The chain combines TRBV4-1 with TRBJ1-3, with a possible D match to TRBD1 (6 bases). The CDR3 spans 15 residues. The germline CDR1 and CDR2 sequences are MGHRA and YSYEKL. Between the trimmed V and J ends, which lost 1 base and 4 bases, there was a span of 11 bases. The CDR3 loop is CASSQGRGSGNTIYF. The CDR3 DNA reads TGCGCCAGCAGCCAAGGTAGGGGGTCCGGAAACACCATATATTTT.

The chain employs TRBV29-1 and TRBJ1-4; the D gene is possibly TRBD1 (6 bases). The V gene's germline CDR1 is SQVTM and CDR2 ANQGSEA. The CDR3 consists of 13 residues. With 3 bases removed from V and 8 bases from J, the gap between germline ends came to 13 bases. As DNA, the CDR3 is TGCAGCGTTGAGTTACAGGGCGCCGAAAAACTGTTTTTT. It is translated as CSVELQGAEKLFF.

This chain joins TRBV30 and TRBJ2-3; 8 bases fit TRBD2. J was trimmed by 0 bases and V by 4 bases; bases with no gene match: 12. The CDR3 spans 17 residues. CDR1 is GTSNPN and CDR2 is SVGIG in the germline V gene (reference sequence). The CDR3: CAWTPRERERSTDTQYF. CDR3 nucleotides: TGTGCCTGGACCCCGAGGGAGCGGGAGCGTAGCACAGATACGCAGTATTTT. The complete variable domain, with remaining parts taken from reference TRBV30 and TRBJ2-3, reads SQTIHQWPATLVQPVGSPLSLECTVEGTSNPNLYWYRQAAGRGLQLLFYSVGIGQISSEVPQNLSASRPQDRQFILSSKKLLLSDSGFYLCAWTPRERERSTDTQYFGPGTRLTVL.

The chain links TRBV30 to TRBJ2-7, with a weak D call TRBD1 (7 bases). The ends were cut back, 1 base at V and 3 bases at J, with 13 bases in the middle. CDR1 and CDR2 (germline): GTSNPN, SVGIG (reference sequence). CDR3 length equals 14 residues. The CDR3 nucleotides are TGTGCCTGGAGTGACAGGGGAGGTAACTACGAGCAGTACTTC. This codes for CAWSDRGGNYEQYF. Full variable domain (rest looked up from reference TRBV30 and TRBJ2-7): SQTIHQWPATLVQPVGSPLSLECTVEGTSNPNLYWYRQAAGRGLQLLFYSVGIGQISSEVPQNLSASRPQDRQFILSSKKLLLSDSGFYLCAWSDRGGNYEQYFGPGTRLTVT.

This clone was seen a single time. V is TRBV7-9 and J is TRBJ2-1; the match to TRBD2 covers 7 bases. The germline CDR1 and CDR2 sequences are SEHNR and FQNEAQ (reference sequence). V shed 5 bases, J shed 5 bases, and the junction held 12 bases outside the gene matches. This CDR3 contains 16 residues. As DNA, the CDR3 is TGTGCCAGCAGCGGGGTGGGAGGGAAGCGAAACAATGAGCAGTTCTTC. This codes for CASSGVGGKRNNEQFF.

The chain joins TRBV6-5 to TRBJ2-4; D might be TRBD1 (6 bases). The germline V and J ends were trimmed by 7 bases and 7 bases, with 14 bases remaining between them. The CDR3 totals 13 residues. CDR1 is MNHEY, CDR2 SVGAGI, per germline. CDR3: CASKPQGKNIQYF. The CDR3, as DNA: TGTGCCAGCAAGCCCCAGGGGAAGAACATTCAGTACTTC.

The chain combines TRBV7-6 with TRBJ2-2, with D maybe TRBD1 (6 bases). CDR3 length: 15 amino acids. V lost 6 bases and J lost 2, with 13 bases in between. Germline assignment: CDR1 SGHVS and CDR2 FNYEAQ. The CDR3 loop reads CASRLSDSNTGELFF. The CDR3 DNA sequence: TGTGCCAGCAGGCTCTCGGACAGTAACACCGGGGAGCTGTTTTTT.

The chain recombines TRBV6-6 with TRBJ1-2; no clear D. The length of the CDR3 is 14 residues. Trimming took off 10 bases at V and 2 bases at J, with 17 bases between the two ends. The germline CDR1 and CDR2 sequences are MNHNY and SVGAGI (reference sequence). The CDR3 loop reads CATTAVPINYGYTF. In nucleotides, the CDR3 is TGTGCCACTACCGCCGTACCGATAAACTATGGCTACACCTTC.

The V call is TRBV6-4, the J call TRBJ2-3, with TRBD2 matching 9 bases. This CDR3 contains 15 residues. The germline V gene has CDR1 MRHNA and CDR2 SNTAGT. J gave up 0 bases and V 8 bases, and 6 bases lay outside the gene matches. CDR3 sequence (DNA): TGTGCCAGCCGCTATAGCGGGAGAAGCACAGATACGCAGTATTTT. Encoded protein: CASRYSGRSTDTQYF.

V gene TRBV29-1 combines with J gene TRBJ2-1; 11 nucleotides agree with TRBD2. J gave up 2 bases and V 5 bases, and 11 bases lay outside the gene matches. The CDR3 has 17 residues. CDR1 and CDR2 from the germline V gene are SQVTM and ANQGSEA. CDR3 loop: CSVYLAGGLGPYNEQFF. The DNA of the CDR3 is TGCAGCGTTTACCTAGCGGGAGGACTGGGCCCCTACAATGAGCAGTTCTTC.

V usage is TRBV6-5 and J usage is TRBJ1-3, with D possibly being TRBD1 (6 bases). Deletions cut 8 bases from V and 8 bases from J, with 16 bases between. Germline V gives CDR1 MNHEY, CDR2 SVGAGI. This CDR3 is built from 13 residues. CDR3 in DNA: TGTGCCAGCCGCGAAACAGGGCTATACACCATATATTTT. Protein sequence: CASRETGLYTIYF.

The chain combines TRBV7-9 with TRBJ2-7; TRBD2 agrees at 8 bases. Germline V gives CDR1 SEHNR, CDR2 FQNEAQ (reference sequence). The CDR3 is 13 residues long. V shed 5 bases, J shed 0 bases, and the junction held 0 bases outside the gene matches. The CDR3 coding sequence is TGTGCCAGCAGCGGGACTAGCTCCTACGAGCAGTACTTC. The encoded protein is CASSGTSSYEQYF.

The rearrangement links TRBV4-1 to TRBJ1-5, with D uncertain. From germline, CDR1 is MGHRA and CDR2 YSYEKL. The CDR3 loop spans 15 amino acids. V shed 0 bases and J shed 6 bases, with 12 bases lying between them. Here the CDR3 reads CASSQEAADGQPQHF. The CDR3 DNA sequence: TGCGCCAGCAGCCAAGAAGCGGCAGATGGTCAGCCCCAGCATTTT.

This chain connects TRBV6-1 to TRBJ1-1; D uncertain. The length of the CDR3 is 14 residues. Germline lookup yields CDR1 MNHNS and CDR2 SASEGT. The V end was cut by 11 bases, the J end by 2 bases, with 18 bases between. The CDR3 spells CAASSENGNTEAFF. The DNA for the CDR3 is TGTGCCGCCAGCAGCGAAAATGGAAACACTGAAGCTTTCTTT.